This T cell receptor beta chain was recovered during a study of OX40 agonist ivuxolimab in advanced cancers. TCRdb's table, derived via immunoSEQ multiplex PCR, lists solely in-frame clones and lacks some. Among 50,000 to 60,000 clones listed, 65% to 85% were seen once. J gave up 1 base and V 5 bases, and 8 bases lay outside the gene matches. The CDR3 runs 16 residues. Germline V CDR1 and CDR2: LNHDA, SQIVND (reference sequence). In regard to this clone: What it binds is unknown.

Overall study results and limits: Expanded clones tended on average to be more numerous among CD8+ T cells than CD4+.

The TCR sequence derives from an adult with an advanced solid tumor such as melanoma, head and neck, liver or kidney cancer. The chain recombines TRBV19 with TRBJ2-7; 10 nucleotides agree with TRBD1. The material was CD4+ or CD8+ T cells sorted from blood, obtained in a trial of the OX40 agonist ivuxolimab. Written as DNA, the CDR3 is TGTGCCAGTAGTGCCCGACGGACAGGGGGTTCCTACGAGCAGTACTTC. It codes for CASSARRTGGSYEQYF. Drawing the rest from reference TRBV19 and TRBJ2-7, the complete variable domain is DGGITQSPKYLFRKEGQNVTLSCEQNLNHDAMYWYRQDPGQGLRLIYYSQIVNDFQKGDIAEGYSVSREKKESFPLTVTSAQKNPTAFYLCASSARRTGGSYEQYFGPGTRLTVT.